The sequence of this TCR beta chain was determined in a study of T-cell reconstitution after alpha-beta-depleted transplantation in children. This clonotype came up many times. Its antigen is still unknown. General study points: Recipient T cells and thymic progenitors that survived were the source of the high TCRbeta diversity seen at day 60 in some patients. Several hundred rapidly expanded clones from non-depleted graft cells reportedly supplied alpha-beta T cells about two months post-transplant. Counts and diversity of T cells one year after transplant came mostly from newly produced T cells.

Preparation of the TCRbeta library used unique molecular identifiers. TCRdb processed the PCR reads anew with MiXCR; each CDR3 protein has one entry. The sample lists about 300,000 distinct CDR3 sequences; almost 8% were seen once. J was trimmed by 4 bases and V by 4 bases; bases with no gene match: 7. CDR1 is SGHRS, CDR2 YFSETQ, per germline. This CDR3 region has 15 residues. This sequence originates from a female patient between 2 and 10 years old who had a stem cell transplant for Fanconi anemia, so the T cells may come from the graft donor. The specimen was peripheral blood, collected 360 days after TCRalphabeta/CD19-depleted stem cell transplant. The J gene is TRBJ2-2, the V gene TRBV5-1, with 7 bases lining up with TRBD1. In DNA, the CDR3 is TGCGCCAGCAGCGGGGGACAGTTGGCCACCGGGGAGCTGTTTTTT. This sequence encodes CASSGGQLATGELFF.